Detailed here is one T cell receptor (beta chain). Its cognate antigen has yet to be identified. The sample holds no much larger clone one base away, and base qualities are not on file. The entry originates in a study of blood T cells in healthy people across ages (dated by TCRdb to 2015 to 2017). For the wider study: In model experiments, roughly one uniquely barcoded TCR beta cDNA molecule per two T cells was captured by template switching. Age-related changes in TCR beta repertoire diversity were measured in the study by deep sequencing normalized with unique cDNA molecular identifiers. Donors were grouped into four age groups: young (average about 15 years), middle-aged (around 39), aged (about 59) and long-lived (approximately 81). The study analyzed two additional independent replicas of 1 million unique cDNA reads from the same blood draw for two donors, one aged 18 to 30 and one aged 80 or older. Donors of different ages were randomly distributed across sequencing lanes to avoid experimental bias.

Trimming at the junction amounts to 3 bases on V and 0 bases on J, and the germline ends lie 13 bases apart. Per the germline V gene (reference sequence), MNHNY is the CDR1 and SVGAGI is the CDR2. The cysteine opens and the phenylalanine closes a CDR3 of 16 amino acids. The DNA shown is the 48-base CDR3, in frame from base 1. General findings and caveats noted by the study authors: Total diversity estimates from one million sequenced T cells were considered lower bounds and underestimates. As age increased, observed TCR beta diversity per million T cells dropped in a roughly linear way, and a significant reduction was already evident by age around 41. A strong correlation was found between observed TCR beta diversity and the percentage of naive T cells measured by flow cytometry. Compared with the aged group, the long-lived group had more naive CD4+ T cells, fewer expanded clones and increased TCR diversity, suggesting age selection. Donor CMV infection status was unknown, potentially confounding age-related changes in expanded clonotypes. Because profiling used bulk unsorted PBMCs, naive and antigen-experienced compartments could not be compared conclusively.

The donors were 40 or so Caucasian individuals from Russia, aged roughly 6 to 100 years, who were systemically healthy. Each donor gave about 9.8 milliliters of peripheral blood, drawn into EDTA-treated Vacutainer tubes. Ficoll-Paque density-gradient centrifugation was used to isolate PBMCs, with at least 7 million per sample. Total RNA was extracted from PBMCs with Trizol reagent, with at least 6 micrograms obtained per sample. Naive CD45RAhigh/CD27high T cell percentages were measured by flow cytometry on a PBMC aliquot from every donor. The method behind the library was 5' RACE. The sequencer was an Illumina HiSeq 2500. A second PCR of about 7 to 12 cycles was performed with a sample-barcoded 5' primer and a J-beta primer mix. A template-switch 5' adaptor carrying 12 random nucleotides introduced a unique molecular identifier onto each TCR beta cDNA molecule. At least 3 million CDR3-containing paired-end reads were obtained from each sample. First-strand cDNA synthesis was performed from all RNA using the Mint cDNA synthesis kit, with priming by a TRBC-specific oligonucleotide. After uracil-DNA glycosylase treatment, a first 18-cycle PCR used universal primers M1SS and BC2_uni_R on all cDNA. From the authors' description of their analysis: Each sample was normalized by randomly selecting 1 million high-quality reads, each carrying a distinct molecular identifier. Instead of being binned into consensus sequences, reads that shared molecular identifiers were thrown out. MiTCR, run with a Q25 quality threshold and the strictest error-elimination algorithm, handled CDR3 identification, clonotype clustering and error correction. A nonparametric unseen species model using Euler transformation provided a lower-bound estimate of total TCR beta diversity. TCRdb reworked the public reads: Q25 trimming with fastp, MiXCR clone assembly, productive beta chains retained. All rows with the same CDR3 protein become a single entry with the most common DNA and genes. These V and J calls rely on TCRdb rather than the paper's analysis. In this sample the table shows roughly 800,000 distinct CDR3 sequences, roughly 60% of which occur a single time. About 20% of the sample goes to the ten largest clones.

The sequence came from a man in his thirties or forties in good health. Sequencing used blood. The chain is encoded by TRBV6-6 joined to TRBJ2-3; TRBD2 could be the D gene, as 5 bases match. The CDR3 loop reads CASSYPQAASTDTQYF. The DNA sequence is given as TGTGCCAGCAGTTATCCACAAGCGGCTAGCACAGATACGCAGTATTTT.